Below are 6 T cell receptor beta chains sequenced from a single sample in a study of blood T cell repertoires in COVID-19. Sequencing used immunoSEQ multiplex PCR; TCRdb keeps in-frame clones, though not all of them. The sample shows 100,000 or so clones, 88% of them seen only once. Sequences were obtained from peripheral blood. Source of these receptors: a human donor in a cohort sampled during active COVID-19.

The rearrangement joins TRBV25-1 to TRBJ2-7; D ambiguous. CDR3 size: 12 residues. The germline gives CDR1 MGHDK, CDR2 SYGVNS. V lost 5 bases to trimming and J lost 0 bases, with 5 bases between them. The CDR3 DNA reads TGTGCCAGCAGTTTCAGCTCCTACGAGCAGTACTTC. It is translated as CASSFSSYEQYF.

This clone was detected once. This chain uses TRBV19 with TRBJ2-1; 11 positions agree with TRBD2. Germline V CDR1 and CDR2: LNHDA, SQIVND (reference sequence). J gave up 4 bases and V 5 bases, and 4 bases lay outside the gene matches. CDR3 length: 15 amino acids. The CDR3 DNA sequence: TGTGCCAGTAGTTCTACTAGCGGGAGATACAATGAGCAGTTCTTC. Translation: CASSSTSGRYNEQFF. Drawing the rest from reference TRBV19 and TRBJ2-1, the complete variable domain is DGGITQSPKYLFRKEGQNVTLSCEQNLNHDAMYWYRQDPGQGLRLIYYSQIVNDFQKGDIAEGYSVSREKKESFPLTVTSAQKNPTAFYLCASSSTSGRYNEQFFGPGTRLTVL.

The J gene is TRBJ1-1, the V gene TRBV5-5; no clear D. Germline CDR1 and CDR2: SGHKS and YYEKEE (reference sequence). This CDR3 comprises 14 residues. V gave up 3 bases and J gave up 6 bases, with 15 bases separating them. The CDR3 region has the DNA TGTGCCAGCAGCTGGGATCCGGGGAGGGCTGAAGCTTTCTTT. This gives the protein CASSWDPGRAEAFF.

The chain links TRBV6-5 to TRBJ2-7, with 11 nucleotides matching TRBD2. From germline, CDR1 is MNHEY and CDR2 SVGAGI. The CDR3 totals 15 residues. The V and J ends lost 8 bases and 9 bases, in that order; junction bases with no gene match: 15. The DNA of the CDR3 is TGTGCCAGCCGTAGCGGGAGGGCCTCCACATTTGGGCAGTACTTC. Its protein is CASRSGRASTFGQYF.

The chain's CDR3 is CASKDNFNYEQYF. The CDR3 nucleotides read TGTGCCAGCAAGGACAATTTTAACTACGAGCAGTACTTC. V usage is TRBV2 and J usage is TRBJ2-7; TRBD1 is a possible D gene (5 bases). The CDR3 runs 13 residues. V lost 7 bases to trimming and J lost 3 bases, with 13 bases between them. Germline V gene lookup returns CDR1 SNHLY and CDR2 FYNNEI. The entire variable domain, with the rest obtained from reference TRBV2 and TRBJ2-7, is as follows: EPEVTQTPSHQVTQMGQEVILRCVPISNHLYFYWYRQILGQKVEFLVSFYNNEISEKSEIFDDQFSVERPDGSNFTLKIRSTKLEDSAMYFCASKDNFNYEQYFGPGTRLTVT.

Note on this clone: Compared with germline, one end of the junction differs, possibly owing to a read error. The V call is TRBV7-7, the J call TRBJ2-4, with TRBD1 identical over 7 bases. Germline loops: CDR1 SSHAT, CDR2 FNYEAQ (reference sequence). The CDR3 covers 15 residues. The CDR3 sequence: CASSLGGSPKNIQYF. The CDR3 nucleotides are TGTGCTAGCAGCTTAGGGGGCTCCCCCAAAAACATTCAGTACTTC.